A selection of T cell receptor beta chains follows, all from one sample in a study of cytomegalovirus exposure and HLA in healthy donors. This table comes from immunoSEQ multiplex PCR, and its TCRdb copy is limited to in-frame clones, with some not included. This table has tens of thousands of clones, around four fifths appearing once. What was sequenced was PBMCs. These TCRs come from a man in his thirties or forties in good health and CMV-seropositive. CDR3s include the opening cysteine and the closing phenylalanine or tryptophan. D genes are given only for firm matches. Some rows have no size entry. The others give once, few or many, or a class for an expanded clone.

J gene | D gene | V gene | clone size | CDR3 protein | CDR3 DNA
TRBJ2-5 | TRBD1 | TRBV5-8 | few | CASSFTTGGIPISQETQYF | TGTGCCAGCAGCTTTACCACAGGGGGGATCCCAATAAGTCAAGAGACCCAGTACTTC
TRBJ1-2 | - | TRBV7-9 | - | CASSLPLIDGYTF | TGTGCCAGCAGCCTCCCCCTTATTGATGGCTACACCTTC
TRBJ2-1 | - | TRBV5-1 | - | CASSPLDSYNEQFF | TGCGCCAGCAGCCCTCTGGACTCATACAATGAGCAGTTCTTC
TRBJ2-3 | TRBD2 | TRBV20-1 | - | CSAELAGGQYF | TGCAGTGCCGAACTAGCGGGGGGGCAGTATTTT
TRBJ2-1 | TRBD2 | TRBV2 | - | CASKVLAGVYEQFF | TGTGCCAGCAAAGTATTAGCGGGGGTTTATGAGCAGTTCTTC
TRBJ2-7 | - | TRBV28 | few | CASSSPGVASYEQYF | TGTGCCAGCAGTTCCCCAGGGGTCGCCTCCTACGAGCAGTACTTC
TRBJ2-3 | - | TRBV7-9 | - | CASSTGSGLLSGTDTQYF | TGTGCCAGCAGCACAGGGTCAGGGTTGTTGTCCGGCACAGATACGCAGTATTTT
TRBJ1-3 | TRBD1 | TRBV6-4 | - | CASTPGTGPRSNTIYF | TGTGCCAGCACCCCTGGGACAGGGCCGAGATCGAACACCATATATTTT
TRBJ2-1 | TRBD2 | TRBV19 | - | CASRLAGAYNEQFF | TGTGCCAGCCGACTAGCGGGGGCATACAATGAGCAGTTCTTC
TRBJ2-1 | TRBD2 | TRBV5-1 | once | CASSVPRGGTYNEQFF | TGCGCCAGCAGCGTACCCCGCGGGGGGACCTACAATGAGCAGTTCTTC
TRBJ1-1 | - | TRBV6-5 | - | CASSYSTALPEAFF | TGTGCCAGCAGTTACTCGACAGCCCTGCCTGAAGCTTTCTTT
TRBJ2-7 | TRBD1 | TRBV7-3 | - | CASSWGQGYEQYF | TGTGCCAGCAGCTGGGGACAGGGGTACGAGCAGTACTTC
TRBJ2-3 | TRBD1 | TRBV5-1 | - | CASSLLQGATDTQYF | TGCGCCAGCAGCTTGCTCCAGGGGGCCACAGATACGCAGTATTTT
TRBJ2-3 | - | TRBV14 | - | CASSHLWTWEGTDTQYF | TGTGCCAGCAGCCATCTCTGGACTTGGGAGGGCACAGATACGCAGTATTTT
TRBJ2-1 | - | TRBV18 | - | CASSLQQDNEQFF | TGTGCCAGCTCACTCCAACAGGACAATGAGCAGTTCTTC
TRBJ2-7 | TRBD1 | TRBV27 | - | CASSPGTGFYEQYF | TGTGCCAGCAGTCCTGGGACAGGGTTCTACGAGCAGTACTTC
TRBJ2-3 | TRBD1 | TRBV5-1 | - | CASTTGPSTDTQYF | TGCGCCAGTACGACAGGGCCTAGCACAGATACGCAGTATTTT
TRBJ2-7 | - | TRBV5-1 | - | CASSDLATYEQYF | TGCGCCAGCAGCGACCTAGCAACCTACGAGCAGTACTTC
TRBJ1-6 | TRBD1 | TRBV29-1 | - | CSVGSGTGGNSPLHF | TGCAGCGTTGGGAGTGGGACAGGGGGCAATTCACCCCTCCACTTT
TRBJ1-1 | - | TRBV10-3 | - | CAISGDTEAFF | TGTGCCATCAGCGGGGACACTGAAGCTTTCTTT
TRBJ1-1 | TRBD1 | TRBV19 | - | CASKWTGDTEAFF | TGTGCCAGTAAGTGGACAGGGGACACTGAAGCTTTCTTT
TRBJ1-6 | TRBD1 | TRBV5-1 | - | CASSPRDRGGSPLHF | TGCGCCAGCAGCCCCCGGGACAGGGGTGGCTCACCCCTCCACTTT
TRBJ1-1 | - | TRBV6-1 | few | CASRETPGLSLNTEAFF | TGTGCCAGCAGGGAAACGCCTGGTCTTAGTTTGAACACTGAAGCTTTCTTT
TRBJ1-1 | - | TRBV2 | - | CASSEAGGAFF | TGTGCCAGCAGTGAAGCGGGGGGAGCTTTCTTT
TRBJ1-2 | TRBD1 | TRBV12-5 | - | CASGLVLGQGARYYGYTF | TGTGCTAGTGGTTTGGTCTTAGGACAGGGGGCGCGGTACTATGGCTACACCTTC
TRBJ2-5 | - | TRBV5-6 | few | CASSFPGVLNQETQYF | TGTGCCAGCAGCTTCCCCGGGGTCCTCAACCAAGAGACCCAGTACTTC
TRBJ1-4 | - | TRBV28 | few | CASSDRLNEKLFF | TGTGCCAGCAGTGACAGGCTTAATGAAAAACTGTTTTTT
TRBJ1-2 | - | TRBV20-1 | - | CSAADYGYTF | TGCAGTGCTGCGGACTATGGCTACACCTTC
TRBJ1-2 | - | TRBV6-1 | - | CASQLQKGLFYGYTF | TGTGCCAGCCAGCTGCAGAAAGGACTTTTCTATGGCTACACCTTC
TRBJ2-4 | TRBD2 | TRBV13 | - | CASSLGLPLAKNIQYF | TGTGCCAGCAGCTTGGGACTACCCTTAGCCAAAAACATTCAGTACTTC
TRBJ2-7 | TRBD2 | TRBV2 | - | CASSETGGTDRYF | TGTGCCAGCAGTGAAACGGGGGGGACGGATCGGTACTTC
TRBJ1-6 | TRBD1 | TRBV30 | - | CARGQGARSPLHF | TGTGCCCGAGGACAGGGGGCACGATCACCCCTCCACTTT
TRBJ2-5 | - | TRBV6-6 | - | CASSYSGGETQYF | TGTGCCAGCAGTTACTCAGGGGGAGAGACCCAGTACTTC
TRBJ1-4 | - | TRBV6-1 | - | CASSVRQATNEKLFF | TGTGCCAGCAGCGTTCGACAGGCAACTAATGAAAAACTGTTTTTT
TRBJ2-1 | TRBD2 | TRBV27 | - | CASRSFGTLAGGRYNEQFF | TGTGCCAGCAGGAGTTTCGGGACTTTAGCGGGGGGCCGATACAATGAGCAGTTCTTC